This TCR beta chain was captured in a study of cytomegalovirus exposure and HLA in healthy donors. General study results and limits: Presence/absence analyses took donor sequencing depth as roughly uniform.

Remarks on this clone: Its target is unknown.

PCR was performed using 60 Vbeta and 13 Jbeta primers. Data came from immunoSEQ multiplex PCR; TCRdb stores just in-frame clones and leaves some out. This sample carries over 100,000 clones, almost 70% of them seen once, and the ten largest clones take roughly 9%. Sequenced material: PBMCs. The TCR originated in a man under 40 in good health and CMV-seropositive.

The CDR3 nucleotides read TGTGCCAGCAGTCCGTACCCCACAGGGACCTACGAGCAGTACGTC. As protein: CASSPYPTGTYEQYV. The chain carries TRBV27 and TRBJ2-7; a weak D match, TRBD1 (6 bases). The CDR3 extends over 15 amino acids. V was shortened by 5 bases and J by 2 bases, with 16 bases between the two germline ends. Germline V gene data show CDR1 as MNHEY and CDR2 as SMNVEV (reference sequence).